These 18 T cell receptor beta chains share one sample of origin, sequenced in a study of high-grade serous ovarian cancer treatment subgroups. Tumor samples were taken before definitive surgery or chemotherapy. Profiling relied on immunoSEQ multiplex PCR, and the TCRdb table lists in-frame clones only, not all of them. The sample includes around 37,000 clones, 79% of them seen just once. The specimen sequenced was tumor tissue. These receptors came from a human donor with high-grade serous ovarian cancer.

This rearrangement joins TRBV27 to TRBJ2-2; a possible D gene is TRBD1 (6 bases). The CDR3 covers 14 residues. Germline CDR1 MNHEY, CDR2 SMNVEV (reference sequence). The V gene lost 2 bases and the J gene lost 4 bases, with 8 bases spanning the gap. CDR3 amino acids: CASSLGDTTGELFF. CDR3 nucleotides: TGTGCCAGCAGTTTAGGGGACACCACCGGGGAGCTGTTTTTT.

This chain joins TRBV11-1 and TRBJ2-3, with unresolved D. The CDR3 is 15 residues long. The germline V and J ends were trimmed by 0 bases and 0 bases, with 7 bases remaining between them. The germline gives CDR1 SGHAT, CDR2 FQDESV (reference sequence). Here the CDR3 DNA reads TGTGCCAGCAGCTTAGCGGGCTATAGCACAGATACGCAGTATTTT. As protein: CASSLAGYSTDTQYF.

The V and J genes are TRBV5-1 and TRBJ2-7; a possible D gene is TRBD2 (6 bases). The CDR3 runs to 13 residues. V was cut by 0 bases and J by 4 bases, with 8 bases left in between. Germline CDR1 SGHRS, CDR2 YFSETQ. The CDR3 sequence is CASSLVGGYEQYF. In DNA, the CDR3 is TGCGCCAGCAGCTTGGTGGGGGGTTACGAGCAGTACTTC.

The CDR3 DNA follows: TGTGCCAGCAGTCCCTTTGACAGGGGTAGGTCCTACGAGCAGTACTTC. It specifies CASSPFDRGRSYEQYF. This chain uses TRBV2 with TRBJ2-7; 8 bases align to TRBD1. This CDR3 spans 16 amino acids. The germline V gene has CDR1 SNHLY and CDR2 FYNNEI. V gave up 5 bases and J gave up 1 base; unmatched junction bases: 10.

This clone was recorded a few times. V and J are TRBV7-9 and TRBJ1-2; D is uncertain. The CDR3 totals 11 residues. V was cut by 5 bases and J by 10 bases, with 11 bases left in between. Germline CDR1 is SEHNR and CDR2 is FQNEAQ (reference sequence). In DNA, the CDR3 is TGTGCCAGCAGCCCGGACTCTGCCTACACCTTC. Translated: CASSPDSAYTF. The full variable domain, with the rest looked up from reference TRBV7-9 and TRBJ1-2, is DTGVSQNPRHKITKRGQNVTFRCDPISEHNRLYWYRQTLGQGPEFLTYFQNEAQLEKSRLLSDRFSAERPKGSFSTLEIQRTEQGDSAMYLCASSPDSAYTFGSGTRLTVV.

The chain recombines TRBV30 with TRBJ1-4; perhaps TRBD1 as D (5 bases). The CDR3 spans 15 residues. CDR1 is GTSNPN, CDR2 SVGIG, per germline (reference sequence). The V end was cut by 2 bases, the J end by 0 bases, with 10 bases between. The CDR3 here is CAWSPGTTTNEKLFF. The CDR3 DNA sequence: TGTGCCTGGAGTCCAGGGACTACAACTAATGAAAAACTGTTTTTT.

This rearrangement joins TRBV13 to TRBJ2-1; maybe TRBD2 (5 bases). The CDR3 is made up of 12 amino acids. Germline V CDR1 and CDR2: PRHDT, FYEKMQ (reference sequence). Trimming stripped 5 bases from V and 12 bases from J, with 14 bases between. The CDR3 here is CASSSRWGVQFF. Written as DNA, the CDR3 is TGTGCCAGCAGCAGTCGGTGGGGAGTGCAGTTCTTC.

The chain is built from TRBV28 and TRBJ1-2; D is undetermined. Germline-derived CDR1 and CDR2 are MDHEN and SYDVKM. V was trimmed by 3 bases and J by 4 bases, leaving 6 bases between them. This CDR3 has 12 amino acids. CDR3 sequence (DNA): TGTGCCAGCAGTTTTTACAGCTATGGCTACACCTTC. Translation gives CASSFYSYGYTF.

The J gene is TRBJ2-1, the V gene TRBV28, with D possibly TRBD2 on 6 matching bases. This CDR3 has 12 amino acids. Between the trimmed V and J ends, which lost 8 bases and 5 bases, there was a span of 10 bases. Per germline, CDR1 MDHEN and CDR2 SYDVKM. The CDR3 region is CASGRRDNEQFF. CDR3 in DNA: TGTGCCAGCGGGAGGCGGGACAATGAGCAGTTCTTC.

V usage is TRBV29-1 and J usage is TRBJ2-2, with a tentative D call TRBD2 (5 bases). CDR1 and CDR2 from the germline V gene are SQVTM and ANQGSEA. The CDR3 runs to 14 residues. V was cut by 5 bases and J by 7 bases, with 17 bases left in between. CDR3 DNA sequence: TGCAGCGTTTCACAAGGCGGGTTGGTCGGGGAGCTGTTTTTT. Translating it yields CSVSQGGLVGELFF.

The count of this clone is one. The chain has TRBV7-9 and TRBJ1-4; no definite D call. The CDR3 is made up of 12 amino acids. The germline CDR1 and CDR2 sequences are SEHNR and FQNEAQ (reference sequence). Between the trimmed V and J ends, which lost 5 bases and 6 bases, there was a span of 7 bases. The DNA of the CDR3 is TGTGCCAGCAGCGTGTATTATGAAAAACTGTTTTTT. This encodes CASSVYYEKLFF.

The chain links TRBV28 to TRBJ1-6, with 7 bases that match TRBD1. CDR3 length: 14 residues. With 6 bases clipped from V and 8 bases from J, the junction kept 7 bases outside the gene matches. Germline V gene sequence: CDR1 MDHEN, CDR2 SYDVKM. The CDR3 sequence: CASRSGQFYSPLHF. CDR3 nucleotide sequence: TGTGCCAGCAGATCGGGACAGTTTTATTCACCCCTCCACTTT.

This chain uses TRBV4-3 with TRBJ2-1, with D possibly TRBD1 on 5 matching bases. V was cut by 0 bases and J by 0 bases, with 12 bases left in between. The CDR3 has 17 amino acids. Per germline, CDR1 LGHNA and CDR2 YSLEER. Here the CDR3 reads CASSQDPRVSSYNEQFF. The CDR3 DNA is TGCGCCAGCAGCCAAGACCCCAGGGTCAGCTCCTACAATGAGCAGTTCTTC.

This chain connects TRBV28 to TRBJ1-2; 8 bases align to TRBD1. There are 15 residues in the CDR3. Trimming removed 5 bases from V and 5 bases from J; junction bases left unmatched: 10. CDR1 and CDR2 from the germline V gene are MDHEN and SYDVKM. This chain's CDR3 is CASSSAGTGKYGYTF. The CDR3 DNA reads TGTGCCAGCAGTAGTGCCGGGACAGGCAAATATGGCTACACCTTC.

This chain's CDR3 is CASSFQGFSGNTIYF. CDR3 nucleotides: TGCGCCAGCAGCTTTCAGGGTTTTTCGGGAAACACCATATATTTT. The V gene is TRBV5-1, the J gene TRBJ1-3, with D possibly TRBD1 on 5 matching bases. V lost 2 bases and J 4 bases, leaving 13 bases between the germline ends. The CDR3 extends over 15 amino acids. CDR1 and CDR2 (germline): SGHRS, YFSETQ. The whole variable domain, remainder taken from reference TRBV5-1 and TRBJ1-3, is KAGVTQTPRYLIKTRGQQVTLSCSPISGHRSVSWYQQTPGQGLQFLFEYFSETQRNKGNFPGRFSGRQFSNSRSEMNVSTLELGDSALYLCASSFQGFSGNTIYFGEGSWLTVV.

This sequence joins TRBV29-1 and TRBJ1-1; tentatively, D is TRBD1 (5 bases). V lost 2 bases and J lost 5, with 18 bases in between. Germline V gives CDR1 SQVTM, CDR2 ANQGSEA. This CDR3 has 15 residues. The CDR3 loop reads CSVEIRRIEGTEAFF. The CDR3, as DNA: TGCAGCGTTGAAATTCGGCGAATCGAGGGGACTGAAGCTTTCTTT.

The CDR3: CASSFVPISYEQYF. The DNA of the CDR3 is TGTGCCAGCAGCTTTGTACCGATCTCCTACGAGCAGTACTTC. J is TRBJ2-7 and V is TRBV7-2; no definite D call. CDR1 is SGHTA and CDR2 is FQGNSA in the germline V gene. The CDR3 has 14 amino acids. The ends were cut back, 3 bases at V and 0 bases at J, with 9 bases in the middle.

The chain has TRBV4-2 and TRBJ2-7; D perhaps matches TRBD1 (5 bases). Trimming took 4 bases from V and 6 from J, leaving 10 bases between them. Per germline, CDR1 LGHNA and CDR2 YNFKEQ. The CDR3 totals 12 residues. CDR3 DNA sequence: TGTGCCAGCAGCCCCCCTGGGGCCGAGCAGTACTTC. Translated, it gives CASSPPGAEQYF.